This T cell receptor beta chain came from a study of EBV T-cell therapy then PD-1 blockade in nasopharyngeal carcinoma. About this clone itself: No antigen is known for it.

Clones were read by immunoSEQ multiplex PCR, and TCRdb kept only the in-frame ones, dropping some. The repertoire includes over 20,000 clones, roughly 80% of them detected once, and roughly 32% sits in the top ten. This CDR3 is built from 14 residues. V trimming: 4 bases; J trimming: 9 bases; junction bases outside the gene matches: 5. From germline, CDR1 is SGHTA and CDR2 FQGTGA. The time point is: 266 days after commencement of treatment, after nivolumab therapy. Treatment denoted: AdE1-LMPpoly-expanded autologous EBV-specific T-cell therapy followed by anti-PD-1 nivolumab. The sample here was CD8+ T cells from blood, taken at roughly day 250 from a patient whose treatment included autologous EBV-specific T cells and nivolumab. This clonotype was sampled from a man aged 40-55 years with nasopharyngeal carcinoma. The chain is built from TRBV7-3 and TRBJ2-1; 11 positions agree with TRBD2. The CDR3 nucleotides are TGTGCCAGCAGCTATAGTACTAGCGGGGGTGAGCAGTTCTTC. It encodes CASSYSTSGGEQFF.